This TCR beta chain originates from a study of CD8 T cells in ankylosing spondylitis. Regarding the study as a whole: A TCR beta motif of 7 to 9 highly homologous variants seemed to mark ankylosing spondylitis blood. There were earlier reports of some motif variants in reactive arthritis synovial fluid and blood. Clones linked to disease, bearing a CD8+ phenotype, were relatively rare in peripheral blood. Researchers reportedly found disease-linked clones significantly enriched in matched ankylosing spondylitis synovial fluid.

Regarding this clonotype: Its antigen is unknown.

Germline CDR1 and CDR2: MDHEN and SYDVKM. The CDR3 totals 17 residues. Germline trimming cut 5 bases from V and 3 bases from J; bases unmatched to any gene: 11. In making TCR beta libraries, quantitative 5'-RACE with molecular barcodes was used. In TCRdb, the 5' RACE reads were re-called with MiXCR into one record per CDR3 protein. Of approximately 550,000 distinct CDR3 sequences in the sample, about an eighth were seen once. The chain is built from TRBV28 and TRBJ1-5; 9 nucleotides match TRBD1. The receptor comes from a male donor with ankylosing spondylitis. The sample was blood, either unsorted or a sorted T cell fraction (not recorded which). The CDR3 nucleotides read TGTGCCAGCAGTCTTGACTCGGGACAGGGCTACAATCAGCCCCAGCATTTT. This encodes CASSLDSGQGYNQPQHF. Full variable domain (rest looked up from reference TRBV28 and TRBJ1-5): DVKVTQSSRYLVKRTGEKVFLECVQDMDHENMFWYRQDPGLGLRLIYFSYDVKMKEKGDIPEGYSVSREKKERFSLILESASTNQTSMYLCASSLDSGQGYNQPQHFGDGTRLSIL.